These 17 T cell receptor beta chains originate from one sample sequenced in a study of blood T cell repertoires in COVID-19. Here immunoSEQ multiplex PCR was the method, and the copy in TCRdb shows in-frame clones only, minus some. The data hold 230,000 or so clones, with nearly 90% observed a single time. The specimen was peripheral blood. These receptors all stem from a woman aged 40 to 50 who had recovered from COVID-19.

The chain employs TRBV29-1 and TRBJ2-7; D perhaps matches TRBD1 (5 bases). Germline CDR1 reads SQVTM; CDR2 reads ANQGSEA. The CDR3 covers 12 residues. V dropped 4 bases and J dropped 4 bases, with 11 bases sitting between them. DNA for the CDR3: TGCAGCGTTGGAACAGGACCTTACGAGCAGTACTTC. Residues: CSVGTGPYEQYF.

In nucleotides, the CDR3 is TGTGCCAGCAGACTCCTAGTAAGCACAGATACGCAGTATTTT. This encodes CASRLLVSTDTQYF. The rearrangement links TRBV6-5 to TRBJ2-3; D gene uncertain. CDR3 length: 14 amino acids. Trimming left V 6 bases short and J 0 bases short, with 10 bases between. Germline V gives CDR1 MNHEY, CDR2 SVGAGI.

This chain connects TRBV18 to TRBJ2-3, with 10 nucleotides matching TRBD2. The ends lost 3 bases at V and 2 bases at J; junction bases unmatched: 2. CDR1 is KGHSH, CDR2 LQKENI, per germline. CDR3 length: 15 amino acids. The CDR3 bases are TGTGCCAGCTCACCCGGACTAGCGGCCACAGATACGCAGTATTTT. Its protein is CASSPGLAATDTQYF.

The chain joins TRBV6-2 or TRBV6-3 to TRBJ1-4; a weak D match, TRBD1 (5 bases). The CDR3 covers 13 residues. In germline, CDR1 is MNHEY, CDR2 SVGEGT. Trimming left V 6 bases short and J 5 bases short, with 10 bases between. The CDR3 coding sequence is TGTGCCAGCAGCGAGGGACTCAATGAAAAACTGTTTTTT. It is translated as CASSEGLNEKLFF.

The chain has TRBV6-5 and TRBJ2-1; D is possibly TRBD2 (7 bases). Germline lookup yields CDR1 MNHEY and CDR2 SVGAGI. The V end was cut by 7 bases, the J end by 4 bases, with 17 bases between. CDR3 size: 15 residues. DNA of the CDR3: TGTGCCAGCATCGACTCGGGGGGCTCATACAATGAGCAGTTCTTC. This sequence encodes CASIDSGGSYNEQFF.

The chain employs TRBV5-1 and TRBJ1-2; 7 bases match TRBD1. Germline values: CDR1 SGHRS, CDR2 YFSETQ. CDR3 length: 13 amino acids. The V and J ends lost 2 bases and 6 bases, in that order; junction bases with no gene match: 4. CDR3 bases: TGCGCCAGCAGCTTCACAGGGGAAGATGGCTACACCTTC. This encodes CASSFTGEDGYTF.

This chain uses TRBV7-2 with TRBJ2-1, with 7 positions matching TRBD2. The CDR3 is 13 residues long. Germline loops: CDR1 SGHTA, CDR2 FQGNSA. The V and J ends lost 3 bases and 10 bases, in that order; junction bases with no gene match: 6. As DNA, the CDR3 is TGTGCCAGCAGCTTTTGGACTAGTAGCGAGCAGTTCTTC. Its protein is CASSFWTSSEQFF.

The chain carries TRBV5-1 and TRBJ2-2, with D tentatively TRBD1 (5 bases). Germline loops: CDR1 SGHRS, CDR2 YFSETQ. V shed 4 bases and J shed 2 bases, with 9 bases lying between them. This CDR3 is 14 amino acids long. The CDR3 DNA reads as TGCGCCAGCAGCATAGGACAAAACACCGGGGAGCTGTTTTTT. Its translation: CASSIGQNTGELFF. Looking up the rest from reference TRBV5-1 and TRBJ2-2 gives the full variable domain: KAGVTQTPRYLIKTRGQQVTLSCSPISGHRSVSWYQQTPGQGLQFLFEYFSETQRNKGNFPGRFSGRQFSNSRSEMNVSTLELGDSALYLCASSIGQNTGELFFGEGSRLTVL.

The gene calls are TRBV19 and TRBJ1-2; 12 bases are a match to TRBD1. Germline V gene sequence: CDR1 LNHDA, CDR2 SQIVND (reference sequence). Losses at the gene ends were 6 bases for V and 6 bases for J; bases not matched to a gene: 8. This CDR3 contains 15 residues. CDR3 coding DNA: TGTGCCAGTAGCTCCGGGACAGGGGGCGCGGATGGCTACACCTTC. This encodes CASSSGTGGADGYTF.

This clone was recorded once. The chain links TRBV18 to TRBJ1-4; possibly TRBD1 for D (5 bases). The CDR3 sequence is 15 residues long. V shed 2 bases and J shed 4 bases, with 11 bases lying between them. From germline, CDR1 is KGHSH and CDR2 LQKENI. The CDR3 loop is CASSPSGASNEKLFF. For the CDR3, the DNA is TGTGCCAGCTCACCAAGTGGGGCCAGTAATGAAAAACTGTTTTTT. The full variable domain, completed using reference TRBV18 and TRBJ1-4, is NAGVMQNPRHLVRRRGQEARLRCSPMKGHSHVYWYRQLPEEGLKFMVYLQKENIIDESGMPKERFSAEFPKEGPSILRIQQVVRGDSAAYFCASSPSGASNEKLFFGSGTQLSVL.

V is TRBV28 and J is TRBJ2-1; D is possibly TRBD1 (5 bases). The germline CDR1 and CDR2 sequences are MDHEN and SYDVKM. CDR3 length: 14 residues. Trimming pared 8 bases from V and 3 bases from J, leaving 14 bases between. The CDR3 loop is CASRDSMNYNEQFF. CDR3 nucleotides: TGTGCCAGCCGAGACAGTATGAACTACAATGAGCAGTTCTTC.

The gene calls are TRBV6-5 and TRBJ2-3; 8 bases agree with TRBD2. Germline CDR1 reads MNHEY; CDR2 reads SVGAGI. The V segment lost 0 bases and the J segment 4 bases; nucleotides outside the gene matches: 3. The length of the CDR3 is 15 residues. The CDR3 bases are TGTGCCAGCAGTTACTCCGGGACTAGTCCAGATACGCAGTATTTT. Residues: CASSYSGTSPDTQYF.

The sample holds a few counts of this clone. The CDR3 is CASSRPWRAAEAFF. The CDR3, as DNA: TGTGCCAGCAGTAGACCTTGGAGGGCGGCTGAAGCTTTCTTT. The J gene is TRBJ1-1, the V gene TRBV28, with D hard to call. The CDR3 totals 14 residues. Germline-derived CDR1 and CDR2 are MDHEN and SYDVKM. V shed 5 bases and J shed 6 bases, with 16 bases lying between them.

In this sample, this clone turned up once. The chain employs TRBV18 and TRBJ2-5; 7 bases are a match to TRBD1. J was trimmed by 5 bases and V by 0 bases; bases with no gene match: 9. The CDR3 extends over 16 amino acids. Germline-derived CDR1 and CDR2 are KGHSH and LQKENI. CDR3 sequence: CASSPPSQGVRETQYF. Written as DNA, the CDR3 is TGTGCCAGCTCACCACCGTCCCAGGGGGTAAGGGAGACCCAGTACTTC.

The chain employs TRBV6-1 and TRBJ2-1; D remains unclear. Germline V gives CDR1 MNHNS, CDR2 SASEGT. This CDR3 region has 12 residues. The V gene lost 1 base and the J gene lost 8 bases, with 6 bases spanning the gap. Written as DNA, the CDR3 is TGTGCCAGCAGTGAAGGGAGCTATGAGCAGTTCTTC. Its protein product is CASSEGSYEQFF.

This clone was counted once. CDR3 coding DNA: TGTGCCAGCGGGTTGGGGCCGATGAACACTGAAGCTTTCTTT. It encodes CASGLGPMNTEAFF. The chain combines TRBV28 with TRBJ1-1; a possible D gene is TRBD1 (5 bases). With 8 bases removed from V and 0 bases from J, the gap between germline ends came to 13 bases. Germline values: CDR1 MDHEN, CDR2 SYDVKM. This CDR3 spans 14 amino acids.

The chain combines TRBV6-6 with TRBJ2-7, with a weak D call TRBD1 (6 bases). The germline V gene encodes CDR1 MNHNY and CDR2 SVGAGI (reference sequence). Trimming left V 4 bases short and J 3 bases short, with 10 bases between. This CDR3 spans 13 amino acids. The CDR3 sequence is CASSSTGIYEQYF. For the CDR3, the DNA is TGTGCCAGCAGTTCTACAGGGATCTACGAGCAGTACTTC.